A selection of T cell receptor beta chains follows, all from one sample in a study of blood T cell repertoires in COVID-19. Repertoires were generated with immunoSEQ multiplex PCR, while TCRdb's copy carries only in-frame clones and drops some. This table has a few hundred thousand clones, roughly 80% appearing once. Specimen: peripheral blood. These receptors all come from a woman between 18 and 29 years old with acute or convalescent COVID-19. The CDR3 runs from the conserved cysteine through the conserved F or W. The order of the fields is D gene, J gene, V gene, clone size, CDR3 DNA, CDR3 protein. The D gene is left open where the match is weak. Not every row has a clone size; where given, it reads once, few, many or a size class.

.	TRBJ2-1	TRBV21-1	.	TGTGCCAGCAGCAAAGAATGCGGGAGCGCCTACAATGAGCAGTTCTTC	CASSKECGSAYNEQFF
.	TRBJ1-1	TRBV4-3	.	TGCGCCAGCAGCCAAGACAGAGGGGGTAAAGCTTTCTTT	CASSQDRGGKAFF
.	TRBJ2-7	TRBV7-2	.	TGTGCCAGCAGCTTAGTATTTGGGACATCAAACTACGAGCAGTACTTC	CASSLVFGTSNYEQYF
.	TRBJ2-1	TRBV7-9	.	TGTGCCAGCAGCTTTTCGGCCTACAATGAGCAGTTCTTC	CASSFSAYNEQFF
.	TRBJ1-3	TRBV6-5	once	TGTGCCAGCAGTAGACAGAAGAGCTCTGGAAACACCATATATTTT	CASSRQKSSGNTIYF
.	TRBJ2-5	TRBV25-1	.	TGTGCCTCAGCCCCCCGGAGGGAGACCCAGTACTTC	CASAPRRETQYF
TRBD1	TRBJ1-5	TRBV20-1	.	TGCAGTGCTAGTATACAGGGGAATAGCAATCAGCCCCAGCATTTT	CSASIQGNSNQPQHF
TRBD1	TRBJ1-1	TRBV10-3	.	TGTGCCATCAGTGAGACAGCCAACAGGGGTGACACTGAAGCTTTCTTT	CAISETANRGDTEAFF
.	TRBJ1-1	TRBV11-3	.	TGTGCCAGCAGCTTTAGCGTCAACACTGAAGCTTTCTTT	CASSFSVNTEAFF
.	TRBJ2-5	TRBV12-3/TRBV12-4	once	TGTGCCAGCAATACACAGGGTCAAGAGACCCAGTACTTC	CASNTQGQETQYF
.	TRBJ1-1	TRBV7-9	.	TGTGCCAGCAGCTTAGCGACGGGGGGCGCGGCTTTCTTT	CASSLATGGAAFF
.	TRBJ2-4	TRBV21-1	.	.	CASSKVGSGTGGGKNIQYF
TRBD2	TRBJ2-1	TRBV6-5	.	TGTGCCAGCAGTTCGCGACTAGCGGGAGTGGGAAATGAGCAGTTCTTC	CASSSRLAGVGNEQFF
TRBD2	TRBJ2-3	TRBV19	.	TGTGCCAGTAGTGGGGGACTAGCGGGAGGTACAGATACGCAGTATTTT	CASSGGLAGGTDTQYF
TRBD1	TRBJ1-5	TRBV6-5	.	TGTGCCAGCAGTTATCGGCAGGGGGGAGGTCAGCCCCAGCATTTT	CASSYRQGGGQPQHF
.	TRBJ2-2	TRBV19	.	TGTGCCAGTAGGGGCCGAAACACCGGGGAGCTGTTTTTT	CASRGRNTGELFF
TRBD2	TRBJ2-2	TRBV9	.	TGTGCCAGCAAGAGAGAAGCGGGAGCGATGAACACCGGGGAGCTGTTTTTT	CASKREAGAMNTGELFF
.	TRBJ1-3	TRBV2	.	TGTGCCAGCAGTGGAAACTCCTTCTCTGGAAACACCATATATTTT	CASSGNSFSGNTIYF
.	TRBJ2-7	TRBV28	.	TGTGCCAGCAGTTTATCGGACATCTACGAGCAGTACTTC	CASSLSDIYEQYF
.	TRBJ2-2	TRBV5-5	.	TGTGCCAGCAGCTTGTCCGGCACCGGGGAGCTGTTTTTT	CASSLSGTGELFF
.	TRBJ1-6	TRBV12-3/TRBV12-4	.	TGTGCCAGCAGGGACACCATTCAATCACCCCTCCACTTT	CASRDTIQSPLHF
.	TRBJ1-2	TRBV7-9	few	TGTGCCAGCAGCTCCTACCCCACCACTAACTATGGCTACACCTTC	CASSSYPTTNYGYTF
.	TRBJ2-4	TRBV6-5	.	TGTGCCAGCAGTTACAGGGCAGGGTCATGGAACATTCAGTACTTC	CASSYRAGSWNIQYF
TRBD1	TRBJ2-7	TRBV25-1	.	TGTGCCAGCTCCCCGGACAGGGGAAAGGCCTACGAGCAGTACTTC	CASSPDRGKAYEQYF
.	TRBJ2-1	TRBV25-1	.	TGTGCCAGCAGTGAATCCGGGTTTCGGGTCAATGAGCAGTTCTTC	CASSESGFRVNEQFF
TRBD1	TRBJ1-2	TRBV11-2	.	TGTGCCAGCAGCTTGGGGACAGGGGGGAGCTATGGCTACACCTTC	CASSLGTGGSYGYTF
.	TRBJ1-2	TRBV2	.	TGTGCCAGCATTCATCGGACAGAACCTCTTAACTATGGCTACACCTTC	CASIHRTEPLNYGYTF
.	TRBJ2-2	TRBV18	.	TGTGCCAGCTCACCAGCCAGCGGCAATACCGGGGAGCTGTTTTTT	CASSPASGNTGELFF
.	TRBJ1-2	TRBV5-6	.	TGTGCCAGCAGCTTAGACACCTATGGCTACACCTTC	CASSLDTYGYTF
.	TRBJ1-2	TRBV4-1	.	TGCGCCAGCAGCCAAGATCCCGGACAGAACTATGGCTACACCTTC	CASSQDPGQNYGYTF
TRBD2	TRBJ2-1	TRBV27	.	TGTGCCAGCAGTTTGACCCCAGGCGGGAGTAATAGGAATGAGCAGTTCTTC	CASSLTPGGSNRNEQFF
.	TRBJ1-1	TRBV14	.	TGTGCCAGCAGCCAAGCCAGACAAGTGAACACTGAAGCTTTCTTT	CASSQARQVNTEAFF
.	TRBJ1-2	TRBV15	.	TGTGCCACCAGCAGAGATGAGTACAGGGCTGGCTACACCTTC	CATSRDEYRAGYTF
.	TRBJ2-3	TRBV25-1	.	TGTGCCAGCAGTGAATTTGTGGACTACACTACAGATACGCAGTATTTT	CASSEFVDYTTDTQYF
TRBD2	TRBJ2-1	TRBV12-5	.	TGTGCTAGTGGTTTGGTCAGCGGGAGTTTAAATGAGCAGTTCTTC	CASGLVSGSLNEQFF
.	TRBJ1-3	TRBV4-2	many	TGTGCCAGCAGCCCGACCCGTGGGTTTGGAGGAGTGGAGGGAAACACCATATATTTT	CASSPTRGFGGVEGNTIYF
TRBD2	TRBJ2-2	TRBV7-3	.	TGTGCCAGCAGCTCCCGTACTAGCGGGAACACCGGGGAGCTGTTTTTT	CASSSRTSGNTGELFF
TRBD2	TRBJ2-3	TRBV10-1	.	TGCGCCAGCAGTGACGGAACTAGCGGGGGAACAAGAAAAACAGATACGCAGTATTTT	CASSDGTSGGTRKTDTQYF
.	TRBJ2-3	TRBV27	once	TGTGCGGAGAGCACAGATACGCAGTATTTT	CAESTDTQYF
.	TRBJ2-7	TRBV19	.	TGTGCCAGTAGCCCCTCGGCAGGGGTGGCCAACGAGCAGTACTTC	CASSPSAGVANEQYF
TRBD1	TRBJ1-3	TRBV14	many	TGTGCCAGCAGCCCCGTAGGACAGGGGAAAACTGGAAACACCATATATTTT	CASSPVGQGKTGNTIYF
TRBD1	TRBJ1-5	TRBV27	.	TGTGCCAGCAGTTTAAGTGGGACAGGGGGTCAGCCCCAGCATTTT	CASSLSGTGGQPQHF
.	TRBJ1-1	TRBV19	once	TGTGCCAGTAGTATCGGGGGGCGCGTTGAAGCTTTCTTT	CASSIGGRVEAFF
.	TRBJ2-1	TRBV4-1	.	TGCGCCAGCAGCCGAGACAATGAGCAGTTCTTC	CASSRDNEQFF
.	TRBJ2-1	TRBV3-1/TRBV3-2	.	TGTGCCAGCAGCCCCGAAAGCGAGATCTACAATGAGCAGTTCTTC	CASSPESEIYNEQFF
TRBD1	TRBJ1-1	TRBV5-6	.	TGTGCCAGCAGCGCCACAGGGGGCCGGGGGGACACTGAAGCTTTCTTT	CASSATGGRGDTEAFF
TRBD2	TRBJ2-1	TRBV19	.	TGTGCCAGTAGTCGGACTAGCGGGAGACCGAACAATGAGCAGTTCTTC	CASSRTSGRPNNEQFF
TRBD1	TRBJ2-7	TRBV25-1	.	TGTGCCAGCAGTGAATATTTTTCAGGACAGGGAACCTACGAGCAGTACTTC	CASSEYFSGQGTYEQYF
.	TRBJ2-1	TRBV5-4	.	TGTGCCAGCTCATCCCCAGGCTACAATGAGCAGTTCTTC	CASSSPGYNEQFF
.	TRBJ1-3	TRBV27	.	TGTGCCAGCAGCCCTCTGTCTGGAAACACCATATATTTT	CASSPLSGNTIYF
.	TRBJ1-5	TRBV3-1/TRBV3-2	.	TGTGCCAGCAGCCAACCCAACCAGGGGCCGGGGAGCAATCAGCCCCAGCATTTT	CASSQPNQGPGSNQPQHF
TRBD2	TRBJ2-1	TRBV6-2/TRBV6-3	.	TGTGCCAGCAGCACCGGGACTAGCGTAAATGAGCAGTTCTTC	CASSTGTSVNEQFF
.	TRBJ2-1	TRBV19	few	TGTGCCAGTAGTACTTACAATGAGCAGTTCTTC	CASSTYNEQFF
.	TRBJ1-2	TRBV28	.	TGTGCCAGCAGACGGACAGATCCATATGGCTACACCTTC	CASRRTDPYGYTF